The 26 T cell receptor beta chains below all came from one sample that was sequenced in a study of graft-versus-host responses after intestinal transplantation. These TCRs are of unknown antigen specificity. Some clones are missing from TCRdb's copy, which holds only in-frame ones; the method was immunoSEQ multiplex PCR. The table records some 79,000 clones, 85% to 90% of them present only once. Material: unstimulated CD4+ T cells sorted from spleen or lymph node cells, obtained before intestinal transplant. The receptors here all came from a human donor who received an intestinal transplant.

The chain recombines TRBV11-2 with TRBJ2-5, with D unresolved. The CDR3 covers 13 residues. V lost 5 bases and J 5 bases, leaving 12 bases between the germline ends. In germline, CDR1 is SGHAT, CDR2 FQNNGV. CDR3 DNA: TGTGCCAGCAGCCGTCGTCATCGGGAGACCCAGTACTTC. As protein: CASSRRHRETQYF.

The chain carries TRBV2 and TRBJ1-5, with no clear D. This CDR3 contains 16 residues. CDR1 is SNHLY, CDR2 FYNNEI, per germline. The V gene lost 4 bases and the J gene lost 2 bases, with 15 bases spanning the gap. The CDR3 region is CASSGLSLLGNQPQHF. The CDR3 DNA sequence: TGTGCCAGCAGTGGACTATCCCTCCTTGGCAATCAGCCCCAGCATTTT.

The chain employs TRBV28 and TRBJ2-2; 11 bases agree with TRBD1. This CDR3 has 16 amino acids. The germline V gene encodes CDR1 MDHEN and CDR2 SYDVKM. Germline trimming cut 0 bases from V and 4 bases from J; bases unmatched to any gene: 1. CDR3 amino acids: CASSLWGTGGTGELFF. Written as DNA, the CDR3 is TGTGCCAGCAGTTTATGGGGGACAGGGGGCACCGGGGAGCTGTTTTTT.

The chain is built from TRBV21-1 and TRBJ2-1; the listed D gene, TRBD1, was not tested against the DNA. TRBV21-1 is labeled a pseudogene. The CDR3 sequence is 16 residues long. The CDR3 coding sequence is TGTGCCAGCAGCAAAGGGACAGTGCCCTCCTACAATGAGCAGTTCTTC. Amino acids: CASSKGTVPSYNEQFF.

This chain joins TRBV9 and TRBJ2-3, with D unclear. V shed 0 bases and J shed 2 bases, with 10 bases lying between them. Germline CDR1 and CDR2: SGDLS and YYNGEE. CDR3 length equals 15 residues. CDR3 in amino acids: CASSVASLYTDTQYF. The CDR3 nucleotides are TGTGCCAGCAGCGTAGCGTCTCTCTACACAGATACGCAGTATTTT.

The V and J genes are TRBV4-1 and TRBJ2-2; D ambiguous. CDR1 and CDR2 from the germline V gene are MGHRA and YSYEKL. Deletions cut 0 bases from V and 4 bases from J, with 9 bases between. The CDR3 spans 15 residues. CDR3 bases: TGCGCCAGCAGCCAAGAGGCCCACAGCACCGGGGAGCTGTTTTTT. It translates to CASSQEAHSTGELFF.

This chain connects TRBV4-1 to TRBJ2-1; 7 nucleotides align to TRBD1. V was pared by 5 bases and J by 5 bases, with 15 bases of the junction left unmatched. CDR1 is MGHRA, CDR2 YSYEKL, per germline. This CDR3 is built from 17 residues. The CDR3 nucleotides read TGCGCCAGCAGCGGCCAACCCGGGACAGCCAACAACAATGAGCAGTTCTTC. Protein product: CASSGQPGTANNNEQFF.

The CDR3 DNA reads as TGTGCCAGTAGTATTACCGGGGGACGGAATGAGCAGTTCTTC. Its protein is CASSITGGRNEQFF. This rearrangement joins TRBV19 to TRBJ2-1; TRBD2 is a possible D gene (6 bases). The CDR3 is 14 amino acids. Germline V CDR1 and CDR2: LNHDA, SQIVND (reference sequence). Trimming shortened V by 3 bases and J by 7 bases, and 13 bases separated the two germline ends.

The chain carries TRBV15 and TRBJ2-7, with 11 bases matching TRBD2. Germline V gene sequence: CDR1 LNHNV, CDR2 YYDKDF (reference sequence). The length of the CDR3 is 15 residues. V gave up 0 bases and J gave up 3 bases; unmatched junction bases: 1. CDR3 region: CATSRDLAGGYEQYF. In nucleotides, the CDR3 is TGTGCCACCAGCAGAGATCTAGCGGGGGGCTACGAGCAGTACTTC.

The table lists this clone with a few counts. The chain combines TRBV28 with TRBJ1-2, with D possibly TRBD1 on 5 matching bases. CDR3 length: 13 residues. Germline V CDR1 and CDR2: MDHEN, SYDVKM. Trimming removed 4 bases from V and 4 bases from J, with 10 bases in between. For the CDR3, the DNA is TGTGCCAGCAGTTGGAACAGGCGCTATGGCTACACCTTC. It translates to CASSWNRRYGYTF.

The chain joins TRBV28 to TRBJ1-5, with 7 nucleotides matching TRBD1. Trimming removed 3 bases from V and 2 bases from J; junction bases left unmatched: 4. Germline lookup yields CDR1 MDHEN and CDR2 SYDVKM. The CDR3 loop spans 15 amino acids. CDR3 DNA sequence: TGTGCCAGCAGTTTTAGGGGGCTGGGCAATCAGCCCCAGCATTTT. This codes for CASSFRGLGNQPQHF.

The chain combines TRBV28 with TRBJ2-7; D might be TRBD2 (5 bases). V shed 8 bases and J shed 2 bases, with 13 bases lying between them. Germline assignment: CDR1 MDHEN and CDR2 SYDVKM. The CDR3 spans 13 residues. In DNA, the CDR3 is TGTGCCAGCGAGTTTGGAGGCACCTACGAGCAGTACTTC. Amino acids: CASEFGGTYEQYF.

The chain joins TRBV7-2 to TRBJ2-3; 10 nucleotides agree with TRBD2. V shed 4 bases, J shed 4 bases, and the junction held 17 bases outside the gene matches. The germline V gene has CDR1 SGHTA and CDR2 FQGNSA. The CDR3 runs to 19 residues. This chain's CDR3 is CASSSEREGLLASSDTQYF. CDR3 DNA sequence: TGTGCCAGCAGCTCCGAGCGGGAGGGCCTTTTAGCTAGCTCAGATACGCAGTATTTT.

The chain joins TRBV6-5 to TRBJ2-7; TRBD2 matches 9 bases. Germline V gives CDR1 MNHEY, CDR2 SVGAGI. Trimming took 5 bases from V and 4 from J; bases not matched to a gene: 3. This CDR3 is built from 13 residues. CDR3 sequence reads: CASSSGGQYEQYF. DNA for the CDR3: TGTGCCAGCAGTAGCGGGGGGCAATACGAGCAGTACTTC.

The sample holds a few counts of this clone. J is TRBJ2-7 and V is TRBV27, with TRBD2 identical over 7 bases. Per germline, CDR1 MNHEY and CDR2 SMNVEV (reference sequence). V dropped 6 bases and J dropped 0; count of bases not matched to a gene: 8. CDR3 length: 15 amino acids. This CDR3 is CASRLSGGASYEQYF. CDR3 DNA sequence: TGTGCCAGCAGGCTCTCGGGAGGTGCCTCCTACGAGCAGTACTTC.

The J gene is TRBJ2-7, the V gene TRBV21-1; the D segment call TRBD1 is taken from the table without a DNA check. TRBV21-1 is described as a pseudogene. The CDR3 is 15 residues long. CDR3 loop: CASSNGPRGAYEQYF. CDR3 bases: TGTGCCAGCAGCAACGGCCCAAGGGGCGCCTACGAGCAGTACTTC.

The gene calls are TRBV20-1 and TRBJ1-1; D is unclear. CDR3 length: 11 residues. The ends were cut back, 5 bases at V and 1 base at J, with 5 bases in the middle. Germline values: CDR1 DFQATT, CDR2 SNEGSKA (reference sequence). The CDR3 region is CSALENTEAFF. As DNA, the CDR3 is TGCAGTGCTTTAGAGAACACTGAAGCTTTCTTT.

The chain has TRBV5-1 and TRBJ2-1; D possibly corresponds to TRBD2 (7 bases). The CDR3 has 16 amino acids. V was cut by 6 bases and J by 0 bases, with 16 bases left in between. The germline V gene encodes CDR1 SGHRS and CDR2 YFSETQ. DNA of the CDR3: TGCGCCAGCACCCCAGGGGCGGGGGACTCCTACAATGAGCAGTTCTTC. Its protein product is CASTPGAGDSYNEQFF.

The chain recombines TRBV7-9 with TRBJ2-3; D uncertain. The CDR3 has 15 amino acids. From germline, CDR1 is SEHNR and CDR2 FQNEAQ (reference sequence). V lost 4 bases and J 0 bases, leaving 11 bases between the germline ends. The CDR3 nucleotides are TGTGCCAGCAGCTCACGACTCCCGAGCACAGATACGCAGTATTTT. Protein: CASSSRLPSTDTQYF.

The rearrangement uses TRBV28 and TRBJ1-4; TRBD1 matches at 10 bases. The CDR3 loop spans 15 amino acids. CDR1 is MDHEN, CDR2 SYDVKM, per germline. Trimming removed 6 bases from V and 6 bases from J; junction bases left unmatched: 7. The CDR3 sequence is CASRSGTGVDEKLFF. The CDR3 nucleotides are TGTGCCAGCAGGTCCGGGACAGGGGTAGATGAAAAACTGTTTTTT.

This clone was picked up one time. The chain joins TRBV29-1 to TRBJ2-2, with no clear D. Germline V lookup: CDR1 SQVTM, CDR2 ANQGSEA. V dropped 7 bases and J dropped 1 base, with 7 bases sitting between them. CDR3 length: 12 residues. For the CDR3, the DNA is TGCAGCGCCCGAGTGAACACCGGGGAGCTGTTTTTT. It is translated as CSARVNTGELFF.

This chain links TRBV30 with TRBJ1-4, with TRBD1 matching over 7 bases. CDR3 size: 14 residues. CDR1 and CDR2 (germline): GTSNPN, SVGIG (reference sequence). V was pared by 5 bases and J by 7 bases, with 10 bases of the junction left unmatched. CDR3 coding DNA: TGTGCCTGGTCCCGAGAGGGGGACAGTGAAAAACTGTTTTTT. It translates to CAWSREGDSEKLFF.

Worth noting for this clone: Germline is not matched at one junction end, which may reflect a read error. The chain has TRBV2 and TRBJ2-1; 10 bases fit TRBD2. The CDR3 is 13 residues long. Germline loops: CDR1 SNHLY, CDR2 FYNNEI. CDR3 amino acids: CASSQAGGSEQFF. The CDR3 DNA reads TGTGCCAGCAGTCAAGCGGGAGGGAGTGAGCAGTTCTTC. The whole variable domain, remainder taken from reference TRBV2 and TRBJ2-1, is EPEVTQTPSHQVTQMGQEVILRCVPISNHLYFYWYRQILGQKVEFLVSFYNNEISEKSEIFDDQFSVERPDGSNFTLKIRSTKLEDSAMYFCASSQAGGSEQFFGPGTRLTVL.

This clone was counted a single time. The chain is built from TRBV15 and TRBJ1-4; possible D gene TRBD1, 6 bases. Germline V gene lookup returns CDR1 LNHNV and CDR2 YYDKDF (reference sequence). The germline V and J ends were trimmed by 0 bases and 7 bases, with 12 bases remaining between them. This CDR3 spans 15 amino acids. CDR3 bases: TGTGCCACCAGCAGAGACAGGGGTTGGGGTGAAAAACTGTTTTTT. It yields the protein CATSRDRGWGEKLFF.

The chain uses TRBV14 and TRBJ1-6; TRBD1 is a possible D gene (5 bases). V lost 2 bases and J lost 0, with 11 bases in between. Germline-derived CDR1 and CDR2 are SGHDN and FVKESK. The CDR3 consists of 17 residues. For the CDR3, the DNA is TGTGCCAGCAGCCAACGGACACCCAGCTCCTATAATTCACCCCTCCACTTT. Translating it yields CASSQRTPSSYNSPLHF.

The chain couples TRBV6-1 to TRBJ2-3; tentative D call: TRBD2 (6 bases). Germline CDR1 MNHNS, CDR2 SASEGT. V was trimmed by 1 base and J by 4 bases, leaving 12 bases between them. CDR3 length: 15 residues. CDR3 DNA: TGTGCCAGCAGTGAAGTGTGGGGGGTTGCAGATACGCAGTATTTT. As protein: CASSEVWGVADTQYF.